A few counts support the clone carrying this T cell receptor beta chain. Its antigen is unknown. The CDR3 contains 15 residues. CDR1 MNHNY and CDR2 SVGAGI come from the germline V gene (reference sequence). Trimming removed 1 base at V and 2 bases at J, with 10 bases between. This sample was taken from a study of T-cell memory formation after mild COVID-19. Overall study: The TCR clusters were mostly specific to one donor. Study-level results: CD4/CD8 balance held among clones contracting day 15 to 85, and later expanders leaned CD4+.

TCRdb reanalysed the 5' RACE reads using MiXCR and keeps one entry per CDR3 protein. The sample includes 350,000 to 550,000 distinct CDR3 sequences, about a sixth of them seen just once. The V call is TRBV6-6, the J call TRBJ2-3; D is perhaps TRBD1 (6 bases). This sequence originates from a man aged 18 to 35 who had mild COVID-19 (a few samples of this study predate the infection). Cell type and time point are not known. The sequencing sample was made of PBMCs or a T cell subset sorted from them (not recorded which). In nucleotides, the CDR3 is TGTGCCAGCAGTTACTGGGACACCTACACAGATACGCAGTATTTT. Translated: CASSYWDTYTDTQYF.